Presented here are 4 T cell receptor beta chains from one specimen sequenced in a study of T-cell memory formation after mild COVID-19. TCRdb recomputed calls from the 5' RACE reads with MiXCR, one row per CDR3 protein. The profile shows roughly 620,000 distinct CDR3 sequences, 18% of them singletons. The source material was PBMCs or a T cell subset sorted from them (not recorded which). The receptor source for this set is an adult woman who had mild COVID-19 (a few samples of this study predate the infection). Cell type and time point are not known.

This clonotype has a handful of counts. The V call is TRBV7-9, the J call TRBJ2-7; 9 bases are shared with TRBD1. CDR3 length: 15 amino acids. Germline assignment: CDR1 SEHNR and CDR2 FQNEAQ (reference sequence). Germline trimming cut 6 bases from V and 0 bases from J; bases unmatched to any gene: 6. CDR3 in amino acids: CASSLGQGHSYEQYF. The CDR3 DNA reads TGTGCCAGCAGTCTTGGACAGGGGCACTCCTACGAGCAGTACTTC.

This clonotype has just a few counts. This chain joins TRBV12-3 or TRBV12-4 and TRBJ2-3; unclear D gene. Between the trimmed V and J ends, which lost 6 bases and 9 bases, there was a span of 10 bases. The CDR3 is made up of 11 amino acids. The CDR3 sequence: CASSLGITQYF. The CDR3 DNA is TGTGCCAGCAGCTTGGGGATAACGCAGTATTTT.

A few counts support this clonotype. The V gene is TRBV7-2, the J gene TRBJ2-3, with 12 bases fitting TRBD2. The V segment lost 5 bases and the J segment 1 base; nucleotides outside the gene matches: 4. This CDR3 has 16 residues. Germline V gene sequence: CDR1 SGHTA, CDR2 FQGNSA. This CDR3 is CASSRGLAGRTDTQYF. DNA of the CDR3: TGTGCCAGCAGCCGCGGACTAGCGGGACGCACAGATACGCAGTATTTT. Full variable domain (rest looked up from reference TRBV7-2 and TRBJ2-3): GAGVSQSPSNKVTEKGKDVELRCDPISGHTALYWYRQSLGQGLEFLIYFQGNSAPDKSGLPSDRFSAERTGGSVSTLTIQRTQQEDSAVYLCASSRGLAGRTDTQYFGPGTRLTVL.

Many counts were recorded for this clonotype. In nucleotides, the CDR3 is TGTGCCAGCAGCCCTTACGGATACGAGCAGTACTTC. Its translation: CASSPYGYEQYF. The gene calls are TRBV7-9 and TRBJ2-7; D unresolved. Trimming took off 5 bases at V and 4 bases at J, with 9 bases between the two ends. The CDR3 runs to 12 residues. The germline V gene encodes CDR1 SEHNR and CDR2 FQNEAQ (reference sequence). Variable domain in full (rest from reference TRBV7-9 and TRBJ2-7): DTGVSQNPRHKITKRGQNVTFRCDPISEHNRLYWYRQTLGQGPEFLTYFQNEAQLEKSRLLSDRFSAERPKGSFSTLEIQRTEQGDSAMYLCASSPYGYEQYFGPGTRLTVT.